The T cell receptor beta chain described here comes from a study of blood T cell repertoires in COVID-19. CDR3 length: 14 amino acids. V trimming: 3 bases; J trimming: 7 bases; junction bases outside the gene matches: 6. Germline CDR1 SGDLS, CDR2 YYNGEE. Profiled with immunoSEQ multiplex PCR; TCRdb holds only in-frame clones, not every one. The data hold under 250,000 clones, with almost 85% observed a single time. This clonotype was obtained from a man between 45 and 60 years old with acute or convalescent COVID-19. Source material: peripheral blood. The J gene is TRBJ2-4, the V gene TRBV9; 8 bases agree with TRBD1. Here the CDR3 reads CASSALTGENIQYF. The CDR3 coding sequence is TGTGCCAGCAGCGCCCTGACAGGGGAGAACATTCAGTACTTC. Using reference TRBV9 and TRBJ2-4 for the parts outside the CDR3, the full variable domain is DSGVTQTPKHLITATGQRVTLRCSPRSGDLSVYWYQQSLDQGLQFLIQYYNGEERAKGNILERFSAQQFPDLHSELNLSSLELGDSALYFCASSALTGENIQYFGAGTRLSVL.